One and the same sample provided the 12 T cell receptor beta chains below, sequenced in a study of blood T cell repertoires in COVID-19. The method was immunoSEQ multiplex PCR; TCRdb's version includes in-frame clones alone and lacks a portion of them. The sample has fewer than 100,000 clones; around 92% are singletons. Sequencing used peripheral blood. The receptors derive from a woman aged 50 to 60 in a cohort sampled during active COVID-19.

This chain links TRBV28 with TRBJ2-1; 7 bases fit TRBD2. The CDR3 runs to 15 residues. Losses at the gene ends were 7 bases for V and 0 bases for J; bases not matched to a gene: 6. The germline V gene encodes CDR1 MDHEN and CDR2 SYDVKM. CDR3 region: CASNRGGSSYNEQFF. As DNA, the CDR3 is TGTGCCAGCAACCGCGGGGGTAGCTCCTACAATGAGCAGTTCTTC.

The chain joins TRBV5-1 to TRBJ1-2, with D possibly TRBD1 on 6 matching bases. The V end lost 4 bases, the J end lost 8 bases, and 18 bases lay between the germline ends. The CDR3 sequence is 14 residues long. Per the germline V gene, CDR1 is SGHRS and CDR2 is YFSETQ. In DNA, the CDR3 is TGCGCCAGCAGCCCCGGGGAAGCAGGACAGGGCTACACCTTC. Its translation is CASSPGEAGQGYTF.

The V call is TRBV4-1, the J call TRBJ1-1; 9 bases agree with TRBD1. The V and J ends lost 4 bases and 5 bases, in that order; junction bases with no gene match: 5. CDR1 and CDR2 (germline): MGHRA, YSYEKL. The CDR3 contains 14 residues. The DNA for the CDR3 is TGCGCCAGCAGCCGCCAACAGGGGGCTACTGAAGCTTTCTTT. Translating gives CASSRQQGATEAFF.

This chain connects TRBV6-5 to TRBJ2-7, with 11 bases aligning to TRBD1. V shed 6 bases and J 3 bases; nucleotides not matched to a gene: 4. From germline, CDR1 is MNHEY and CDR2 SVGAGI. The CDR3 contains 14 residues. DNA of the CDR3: TGTGCCAGCAGCGGGACAGGGGGAGGCTACGAGCAGTACTTC. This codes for CASSGTGGGYEQYF.

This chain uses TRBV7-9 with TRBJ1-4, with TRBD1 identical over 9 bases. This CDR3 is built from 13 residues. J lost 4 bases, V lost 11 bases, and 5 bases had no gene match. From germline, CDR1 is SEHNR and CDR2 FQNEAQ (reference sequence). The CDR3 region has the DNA TGTGCCTCTCGACAGGGGGGTAATGAAAAACTGTTTTTT. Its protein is CASRQGGNEKLFF.

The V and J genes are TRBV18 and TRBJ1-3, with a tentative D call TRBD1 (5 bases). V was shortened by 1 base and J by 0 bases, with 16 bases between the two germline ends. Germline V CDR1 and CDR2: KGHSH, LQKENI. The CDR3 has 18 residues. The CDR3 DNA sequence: TGTGCCAGCTCACCACTAGTTTTCCAGGGCGGCTCTGGAAACACCATATATTTT. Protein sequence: CASSPLVFQGGSGNTIYF.

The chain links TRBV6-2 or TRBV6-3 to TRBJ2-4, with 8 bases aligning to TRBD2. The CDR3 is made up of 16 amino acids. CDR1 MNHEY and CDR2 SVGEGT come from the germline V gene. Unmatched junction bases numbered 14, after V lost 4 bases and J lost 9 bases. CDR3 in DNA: TGTGCCAGCAGTTTTTCAGCGGGGGTCAGTTGGGGCATTCAGTACTTC. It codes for CASSFSAGVSWGIQYF.

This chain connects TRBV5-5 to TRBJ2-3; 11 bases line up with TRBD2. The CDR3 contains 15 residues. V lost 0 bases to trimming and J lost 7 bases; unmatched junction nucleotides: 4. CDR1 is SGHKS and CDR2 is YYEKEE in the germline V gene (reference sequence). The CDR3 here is CASSLAPSGGNTQYF. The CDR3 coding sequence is TGTGCCAGCAGCTTGGCGCCTAGCGGGGGGAATACGCAGTATTTT.

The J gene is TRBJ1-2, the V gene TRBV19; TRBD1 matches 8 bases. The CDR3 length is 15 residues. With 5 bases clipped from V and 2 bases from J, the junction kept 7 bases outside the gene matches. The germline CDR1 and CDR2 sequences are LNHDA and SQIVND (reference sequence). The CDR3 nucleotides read TGTGCCAGTAGTGTCACAGGGGGAATGAACTATGGCTACACCTTC. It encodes CASSVTGGMNYGYTF.

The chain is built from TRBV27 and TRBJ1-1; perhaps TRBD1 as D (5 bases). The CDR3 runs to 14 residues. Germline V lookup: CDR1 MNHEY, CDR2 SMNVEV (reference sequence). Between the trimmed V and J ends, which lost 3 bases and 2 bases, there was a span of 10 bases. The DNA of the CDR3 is TGTGCCAGCAGTTTCAGGGCGCTTAACACTGAAGCTTTCTTT. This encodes CASSFRALNTEAFF.

CDR3: CASRSHSEERNTEAFF. The CDR3 coding sequence is TGTGCCAGCAGATCCCATAGTGAGGAGCGAAACACTGAAGCTTTCTTT. The chain links TRBV6-6 to TRBJ1-1; D is unresolved. Germline V gene sequence: CDR1 MNHNY, CDR2 SVGAGI (reference sequence). The CDR3 totals 16 residues. Trimming stripped 6 bases from V and 2 bases from J, with 19 bases between.

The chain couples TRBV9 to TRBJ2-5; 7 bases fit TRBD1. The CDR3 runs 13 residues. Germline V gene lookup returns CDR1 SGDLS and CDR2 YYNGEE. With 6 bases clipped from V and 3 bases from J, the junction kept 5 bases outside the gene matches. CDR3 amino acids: CASKLGGEETQYF. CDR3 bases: TGTGCCAGCAAGCTAGGGGGCGAAGAGACCCAGTACTTC.